This is a list of T cell receptor beta chains from one sample in a study of PD-L1 blockade in urothelial cancer. Sequencing used immunoSEQ multiplex PCR; TCRdb keeps in-frame clones, though not all of them. The sample includes tens of thousands of clones, 80% of them seen just once. Sample: PBMCs, taken around atezolizumab (anti-PD-L1) treatment. Every receptor here comes from a man aged 50 or older with urothelial cancer. Each CDR3 is given with its conserved first and last residue. The D gene is left open where the match is weak. Clone size is shown for a subset of rows, as once, few, many or a class of expanded clone.

V: TRBV18
size: .
J: TRBJ1-5
D: .
CDR3: CASSPGQVSNQPQHF
DNA: TGTGCCAGCTCACCTGGGCAGGTTAGCAATCAGCCCCAGCATTTT

V: TRBV2
size: .
J: TRBJ2-2
D: TRBD2
CDR3: CASLGTSLTGELFF
DNA: TGTGCCAGCTTAGGGACTAGTCTGACCGGGGAGCTGTTTTTT

V: TRBV11-3
size: .
J: TRBJ2-5
D: .
CDR3: CASSFTGGFGETQYF
DNA: TGTGCCAGCAGCTTCACAGGAGGGTTCGGCGAGACCCAGTACTTC

V: TRBV7-6
size: .
J: TRBJ2-5
D: .
CDR3: CASSLGAFQETQYF
DNA: TGTGCCAGCAGCTTGGGGGCGTTCCAAGAGACCCAGTACTTC

V: TRBV6-1
size: .
J: TRBJ1-1
D: TRBD1
CDR3: CASSEPRRGRGTEAFF
DNA: TGTGCCAGCAGTGAACCCCGTCGAGGCAGGGGGACTGAAGCTTTCTTT

V: TRBV5-1
size: .
J: TRBJ2-7
D: TRBD2
CDR3: CASRGTSGRAYEQYF
DNA: TGCGCCAGCAGGGGGACTAGCGGGAGGGCCTACGAGCAGTACTTC

V: TRBV10-2
size: .
J: TRBJ1-5
D: .
CDR3: CASSAGGARQPQHF
DNA: TGCGCCAGCAGTGCGGGGGGGGCCCGGCAGCCCCAGCATTTT

V: TRBV5-4
size: .
J: TRBJ2-5
D: .
CDR3: CASSVGGQETQYF
DNA: TGTGCCAGCAGCGTGGGAGGCCAAGAGACCCAGTACTTC

V: TRBV15
size: .
J: TRBJ2-7
D: .
CDR3: CATSRVVGDYEQYF
DNA: TGTGCCACCAGCAGAGTCGTGGGAGACTACGAGCAGTACTTC

V: TRBV7-2
size: .
J: TRBJ1-1
D: .
CDR3: CASSLDSGEGTEAFF
DNA: TGTGCCAGCAGCTTAGATTCGGGGGAAGGCACTGAAGCTTTCTTT

V: TRBV7-9
size: .
J: TRBJ2-5
D: TRBD1
CDR3: CASNLLTGSREETQYF
DNA: TGTGCCAGCAACCTTTTGACAGGGTCTAGAGAGGAGACCCAGTACTTC

V: TRBV6-1
size: .
J: TRBJ2-2
D: .
CDR3: CASRVIQGNTGELFF
DNA: TGTGCCAGCAGAGTAATACAGGGGAACACCGGGGAGCTGTTTTTT

V: TRBV7-2
size: few
J: TRBJ2-1
D: .
CDR3: CASSAGKGEQFF
DNA: TGTGCCAGCAGCGCCGGGAAAGGTGAGCAGTTCTTC

V: TRBV5-1
size: .
J: TRBJ1-1
D: .
CDR3: CASSLGQLYTEAFF
DNA: TGCGCCAGCAGCTTGGGACAGCTTTACACTGAAGCTTTCTTT

V: TRBV5-1
size: .
J: TRBJ2-1
D: .
CDR3: CASSLGGARRNEQFF
DNA: TGCGCCAGCAGCTTGGGAGGAGCCCGCCGCAATGAGCAGTTCTTC

V: TRBV5-3
size: .
J: TRBJ2-1
D: TRBD2
CDR3: CARTGTSGTYNEQFF
DNA: TGTGCCAGAACCGGGACTAGCGGGACCTACAATGAGCAGTTCTTC